The sequence of this T cell receptor beta chain was determined in a study of CD8 T cells in ankylosing spondylitis. In TCRdb, the 5' RACE reads were re-called with MiXCR into one record per CDR3 protein. Counted here are 240,000 or so distinct CDR3 sequences, 8% to 9.5% occurring once; the ten biggest clones make up around 6.8%. Broader study findings: Reportedly, disease-linked clones are significantly enriched in ankylosing spondylitis patients' matched synovial fluid. Earlier authors reported some of these motif variants in reactive arthritis synovial fluid and blood. Disease-associated clones were CD8+ and fairly uncommon in peripheral blood.

The CDR3 spans 15 residues. V lost 1 base and J lost 10; bases outside the gene matches: 6. Many counts were recorded for this clonotype. Its antigen is not known. The genes are TRBV12-3 or TRBV12-4 and TRBJ1-6, with 8 bases fitting TRBD1. The sample was blood, either unsorted or a sorted T cell fraction (not recorded which). The source is a male donor with ankylosing spondylitis or in good health (not recorded which). The CDR3, as DNA: TGTGCCAGCAGTTTAGGTCCAGGGGGCCGGTCACCCCTCCACTTT. Translation gives CASSLGPGGRSPLHF.